The next 30 T cell receptor beta chains were all read from a single sample in a study of T-cell memory formation after mild COVID-19. TCRdb used MiXCR to reprocess the 5' RACE reads, holding one entry per CDR3 protein. In the table there are 250,000 to 350,000 distinct CDR3 sequences, roughly 15% of which are singletons. The source material was PBMCs or a T cell subset sorted from them (not recorded which). These receptors were obtained from a man aged 18 to 29 who had mild COVID-19 (a few samples of this study predate the infection). Cell type and time point are not known.

This clonotype showed up just a few times. The V call is TRBV28, the J call TRBJ1-6; D perhaps matches TRBD1 (6 bases). The CDR3 has 13 amino acids. Trimming left V 11 bases short and J 7 bases short, with 15 bases between. The V gene's germline CDR1 is MDHEN and CDR2 SYDVKM. CDR3 loop: CAGGALRNSPLHF. The CDR3 nucleotides are TGTGCCGGGGGGGCTCTTAGAAATTCACCCCTCCACTTT.

This clonotype was detected ten times or more. CDR3 DNA sequence: TGCAGCGTTTGGGGGGGGGCAGGCAATGAGCAGTTCTTC. Its translation is CSVWGGAGNEQFF. V usage is TRBV29-1 and J usage is TRBJ2-1; D perhaps matches TRBD2 (7 bases). Per germline, CDR1 SQVTM and CDR2 ANQGSEA. The CDR3 extends over 13 amino acids. V shed 5 bases and J shed 6 bases, with 14 bases lying between them.

This clonotype has more than one count but fewer than ten. The chain carries TRBV20-1 and TRBJ2-4; D is undetermined. Trimming removed 7 bases at V and 0 bases at J, with 13 bases between. Per germline, CDR1 DFQATT and CDR2 SNEGSKA (reference sequence). This CDR3 has 14 residues. The CDR3 bases are TGCAGTGGTAACACGATTTTAGCCAAAAACATTCAGTACTTC. It encodes CSGNTILAKNIQYF.

This chain links TRBV4-2 with TRBJ1-2; D remains unclear. Germline lookup yields CDR1 LGHNA and CDR2 YNFKEQ. The CDR3 totals 13 residues. V was cut by 4 bases and J by 7 bases, with 13 bases left in between. CDR3 nucleotide sequence: TGTGCCAGCAGCCTAGAGGGCGCTGGTGGCTACACCTTC. Its protein product is CASSLEGAGGYTF.

This clonotype was observed many times. The chain recombines TRBV5-1 with TRBJ2-1; D unresolved. Germline assignment: CDR1 SGHRS and CDR2 YFSETQ. V was pared by 0 bases and J by 0 bases, with 7 bases between. The CDR3 is made up of 15 amino acids. CDR3 region: CASSLGSFSYNEQFF. DNA for the CDR3: TGCGCCAGCAGCTTGGGAAGCTTCTCCTACAATGAGCAGTTCTTC.

V gene TRBV20-1 combines with J gene TRBJ1-1; D is possibly TRBD1 (6 bases). With 4 bases removed from V and 1 base from J, the gap between germline ends came to 10 bases. The CDR3 runs to 13 residues. Germline V gene data show CDR1 as DFQATT and CDR2 as SNEGSKA (reference sequence). CDR3 sequence: CSANPGANTEAFF. DNA of the CDR3: TGCAGTGCTAACCCAGGGGCGAACACTGAAGCTTTCTTT.

The chain combines TRBV18 with TRBJ2-2; possible D gene TRBD1, 6 bases. V was trimmed by 2 bases and J by 7 bases, leaving 14 bases between them. The CDR3 spans 15 residues. Germline V gives CDR1 KGHSH, CDR2 LQKENI. DNA for the CDR3: TGTGCCAGCTCACCAAGGACAGAAGGCATCGGGGAGCTGTTTTTT. Translated: CASSPRTEGIGELFF. Supplemented by reference TRBV18 and TRBJ2-2, the full variable domain reads NAGVMQNPRHLVRRRGQEARLRCSPMKGHSHVYWYRQLPEEGLKFMVYLQKENIIDESGMPKERFSAEFPKEGPSILRIQQVVRGDSAAYFCASSPRTEGIGELFFGEGSRLTVL.

The chain uses TRBV20-1 and TRBJ1-1; possibly TRBD1 for D (5 bases). The CDR3 is 15 residues long. The V end was cut by 4 bases, the J end by 1 base, with 16 bases between. Germline V gene lookup returns CDR1 DFQATT and CDR2 SNEGSKA (reference sequence). The CDR3 loop is CSATRPGLRNTEAFF. The CDR3 DNA reads TGCAGTGCTACGAGGCCAGGGTTGAGGAACACTGAAGCTTTCTTT.

This clonotype was seen a few times. The chain recombines TRBV28 with TRBJ2-1; D is perhaps TRBD1 or TRBD2 (5 bases each). The germline gives CDR1 MDHEN, CDR2 SYDVKM. Trimming pared 6 bases from V and 8 bases from J, leaving 11 bases between. The CDR3 length is 12 residues. The CDR3 DNA reads TGTGCCAGCAGGCGCCGGGACGATGAGCAGTTCTTC. Protein sequence: CASRRRDDEQFF.

The genes are TRBV5-4 and TRBJ2-4, with a tentative D call TRBD2 (5 bases). Germline V gene data show CDR1 as SGHNT and CDR2 as YYREEE (reference sequence). The CDR3 has 15 residues. V was cut by 0 bases and J by 9 bases, with 16 bases left in between. CDR3 DNA sequence: TGTGCCAGCAGCTTGGACTCGTTGGGAGAAGGCATTCAGTACTTC. Encoded protein: CASSLDSLGEGIQYF.

There are a few counts of this clonotype. The junction differs from germline at one of its ends, possibly a read error. Here the CDR3 reads CSARVLSGAAFF. The CDR3 bases are TGCAGTGCTAGAGTACTCTCGGGCGCCGCATTCTTC. The chain couples TRBV20-1 to TRBJ1-2; D not resolved. The CDR3 contains 12 residues. CDR1 DFQATT and CDR2 SNEGSKA come from the germline V gene (reference sequence).

The chain is built from TRBV7-9 and TRBJ1-3; D call uncertain. V was cut by 11 bases and J by 0 bases, with 14 bases left in between. The CDR3 extends over 14 amino acids. The germline V gene has CDR1 SEHNR and CDR2 FQNEAQ (reference sequence). CDR3 coding DNA: TGTGCCCACGACGGGCACAGCTCTGGAAACACCATATATTTT. The encoded protein is CAHDGHSSGNTIYF.

This clonotype was seen a handful of times. The chain employs TRBV5-1 and TRBJ2-2; 11 bases agree with TRBD2. Germline V lookup: CDR1 SGHRS, CDR2 YFSETQ. J lost 6 bases, V lost 1 base, and 11 bases had no gene match. The length of the CDR3 is 18 residues. Here the CDR3 reads CASSLFGTSGMLAGELFF. CDR3 DNA sequence: TGCGCCAGCAGCTTGTTTGGGACTAGCGGCATGCTCGCCGGGGAGCTGTTTTTT.

This clonotype was seen a handful of times. The chain links TRBV7-6 to TRBJ1-4; a weak D match, TRBD1 (5 bases). V gave up 1 base and J gave up 7 bases, with 10 bases separating them. This CDR3 comprises 14 residues. Germline lookup yields CDR1 SGHVS and CDR2 FNYEAQ. The CDR3 reads CASSLGGSSEKLFF. The DNA for the CDR3 is TGTGCCAGCAGCTTAGGGGGCTCGAGTGAAAAACTGTTTTTT.

This clonotype was seen more than once but under ten times. The J gene is TRBJ2-3, the V gene TRBV7-2; D perhaps matches TRBD1 (6 bases). Germline V lookup: CDR1 SGHTA, CDR2 FQGNSA. With 0 bases removed from V and 3 bases from J, the gap between germline ends came to 13 bases. CDR3 length equals 16 residues. The CDR3 DNA reads as TGTGCCAGCAGCTTAGCACGGGGACACCTGACAGATACGCAGTATTTT. Translating it yields CASSLARGHLTDTQYF.

The chain couples TRBV6-2 or TRBV6-3 to TRBJ1-2; D not certain. V was shortened by 9 bases and J by 5 bases, with 10 bases between the two germline ends. Germline V gives CDR1 MNHEY, CDR2 SVGEGT. This CDR3 is 11 amino acids long. The CDR3 DNA sequence: TGTGCCAGGAGACATCTTTATGGCTACACCTTC. It codes for CARRHLYGYTF.

This clonotype has just a few counts. This chain uses TRBV4-3 with TRBJ2-7; D not certain. The V gene lost 4 bases and the J gene lost 3 bases, with 7 bases spanning the gap. CDR1 and CDR2 from the germline V gene are LGHNA and YSLEER. The CDR3 runs to 12 residues. CDR3 region: CASSRAGYEQYF. CDR3 bases: TGCGCCAGCAGCCGCGCCGGCTACGAGCAGTACTTC.

Only a few counts were recorded for this clonotype. The J gene is TRBJ2-7, the V gene TRBV7-9, with 7 bases that match TRBD2. V trimming: 7 bases; J trimming: 6 bases; junction bases outside the gene matches: 9. The CDR3 totals 13 residues. Germline CDR1 is SEHNR and CDR2 is FQNEAQ (reference sequence). DNA for the CDR3: TGTGCCAGCACCGCCGGGGGGTCTAGCGAGCAGTACGTC. It specifies CASTAGGSSEQYV.

The chain joins TRBV12-3 or TRBV12-4 to TRBJ2-6; no definite D call. The CDR3 has 14 residues. With 8 bases removed from V and 0 bases from J, the gap between germline ends came to 8 bases. The CDR3, as DNA: TGTGCCAGCTCCGTACCCTCTGGGGCCAACGTCCTGACTTTC. Translating gives CASSVPSGANVLTF.

The chain is built from TRBV11-2 and TRBJ2-7; TRBD1 matches at 9 bases. Trimming removed 1 base from V and 0 bases from J; junction bases left unmatched: 10. The CDR3 is 18 residues long. Germline CDR1 and CDR2: SGHAT and FQNNGV. CDR3 DNA sequence: TGTGCCAGCAGCTTAGTGGCGCCCGGGACAGGGTCCTCCTACGAGCAGTACTTC. Amino acid sequence: CASSLVAPGTGSSYEQYF.

Only a few counts were recorded for this clonotype. The rearrangement links TRBV20-1 to TRBJ2-3; TRBD2 matches at 7 bases. V shed 3 bases and J 6 bases; nucleotides not matched to a gene: 15. The germline V gene has CDR1 DFQATT and CDR2 SNEGSKA (reference sequence). The CDR3 length is 16 residues. In DNA form, the CDR3 reads TGCAGTGCTAGTCCCAGGGCCGGGAGGCGTTACGATACGCAGTATTTT. Amino acids: CSASPRAGRRYDTQYF.

The chain combines TRBV6-2 or TRBV6-3 with TRBJ2-7; no reliable D call. Germline V gene sequence: CDR1 MNHEY, CDR2 SVGEGT. The CDR3 is made up of 11 amino acids. Between the trimmed V and J ends, which lost 5 bases and 3 bases, there was a span of 5 bases. As DNA, the CDR3 is TGTGCCAGCAGTACCTTCTACGAGCAGTACTTC. Protein: CASSTFYEQYF.

This clonotype was detected only a few times. The genes are TRBV10-3 and TRBJ2-6, with 7 bases matching TRBD1. This CDR3 is built from 17 residues. The germline gives CDR1 ENHRY, CDR2 SYGVKD. V shed 7 bases and J 0 bases; nucleotides not matched to a gene: 9. The CDR3 DNA follows: TGTGCCATCAAAGAAAGGACAGGAAACTCTGGGGCCAACGTCCTGACTTTC. Its protein product is CAIKERTGNSGANVLTF.

J is TRBJ1-2 and V is TRBV12-3 or TRBV12-4; 7 nucleotides match TRBD1. Trimming cost V 3 bases and J 2 bases; bases outside gene matches: 3. The CDR3 is 14 amino acids. In DNA, the CDR3 is TGTGCCAGCAGTTTCGACAGGGCAAACTATGGCTACACCTTC. It translates to CASSFDRANYGYTF.

This clonotype appeared a few times. The chain joins TRBV12-3 or TRBV12-4 to TRBJ2-2, with D tentatively TRBD1 (5 bases). V lost 7 bases and J lost 1, with 19 bases in between. The CDR3 has 17 residues. The CDR3 is CASTRNGYGQNTGELFF. The CDR3 nucleotides are TGTGCCAGCACTAGAAATGGGTACGGACAGAACACCGGGGAGCTGTTTTTT.

This clonotype was seen a handful of times. The CDR3 bases are TGTGCCATCAGTGATCCGGACAGGGGGTACCAAGAGACCCAGTACTTC. Amino acid sequence: CAISDPDRGYQETQYF. The chain joins TRBV10-3 to TRBJ2-5; 10 nucleotides line up with TRBD1. The germline V gene has CDR1 ENHRY and CDR2 SYGVKD. This CDR3 is built from 16 residues. After removal of 3 bases from V and 0 bases from J, the junction contained 4 bases not matched to a gene.

This clonotype has a handful of counts. The V and J genes are TRBV25-1 and TRBJ1-6; maybe TRBD1 (5 bases). V gave up 2 bases and J gave up 13 bases, with 21 bases separating them. Germline V gene data show CDR1 as MGHDK and CDR2 as SYGVNS. The length of the CDR3 is 16 residues. The CDR3 DNA reads TGTGCCAGCAGTGAAAAGAACCGCAGGAGGGGTAGGCCCCTCCACTTT. Residues: CASSEKNRRRGRPLHF.

The chain links TRBV4-3 to TRBJ2-7; D not certain. The germline V gene encodes CDR1 LGHNA and CDR2 YSLEER. This CDR3 is 14 amino acids long. Deletions cut 2 bases from V and 3 bases from J, with 11 bases between. The CDR3 DNA reads TGCGCCAGCAGCCAATCGGTTAACGGCTACGAGCAGTACTTC. Its translation is CASSQSVNGYEQYF.

The chain couples TRBV27 to TRBJ1-1, with a weak D call TRBD1 (5 bases). Trimming took 5 bases from V and 6 from J, leaving 16 bases between them. This CDR3 spans 14 amino acids. Germline V gene lookup returns CDR1 MNHEY and CDR2 SMNVEV (reference sequence). The CDR3 bases are TGTGCCAGCAGTCCCCTCGTGGGGACGTCTGAAGCTTTCTTT. Translating gives CASSPLVGTSEAFF.

This clonotype was seen more than once but under ten times. J is TRBJ2-2 and V is TRBV6-5; 10 nucleotides align to TRBD2. Losses at the gene ends were 4 bases for V and 6 bases for J; bases not matched to a gene: 5. Germline assignment: CDR1 MNHEY and CDR2 SVGAGI. The CDR3 length is 15 residues. The DNA of the CDR3 is TGTGCCAGCAGTTTAGCGGGGGGTTCTTCCGGGGAGCTGTTTTTT. Its protein product is CASSLAGGSSGELFF.